Listed below are T cell receptor beta chains from one sample, sequenced in a study of blood T cell repertoires in COVID-19. The method was immunoSEQ multiplex PCR; TCRdb's version includes in-frame clones alone and lacks a portion of them. Among hundreds of thousands of clones listed, 85% were seen once. The sequenced sample consisted of peripheral blood. Every receptor here comes from a woman aged 18-29 years with acute or convalescent COVID-19. The CDR3 runs from the conserved cysteine through the conserved F or W. D genes are given only for firm matches. Clone size appears in some rows only: once, few, many, or a class for an expanded clone.

>TRBV10-3|TRBD1|NA|TRBJ2-2
TGTGCCAGCTACAAGACAGGGCGAAACACCGGGGAGCTGTTTTTT
CASYKTGRNTGELFF
>TRBV9|TRBD1|NA|TRBJ1-2
TGTGCCAGCAGTGAAGACAGGGGGTCTGGCGGCTACACCTTC
CASSEDRGSGGYTF
>TRBV5-4|NA|few|TRBJ1-1
TGTGCCAGCAGAGCTTTTTCAGGGTTGGGCGAAGCTTTCTTT
CASRAFSGLGEAFF
>TRBV6-1|NA|NA|TRBJ2-7
TGTGCCAGCAGTGAAGTTGGCAGGGGTCCTACCTACGAGCAGTACTTC
CASSEVGRGPTYEQYF
>TRBV10-1|NA|medium-sized|TRBJ1-3
TGCGCCAGCAGTGAGTCCTTGAGCTCTGGAAACACCATATATTTT
CASSESLSSGNTIYF
>TRBV28|NA|NA|TRBJ1-1
TGTGCCAGCATTCCAGGTTCCCTGAACACTGAAGCTTTCTTT
CASIPGSLNTEAFF
>TRBV27|TRBD1|NA|TRBJ2-2
TGTGCCAGCAGTTTTGTCCCGGGACAGGGAACCGGGGAGCTGTTTTTT
CASSFVPGQGTGELFF
>TRBV6-4|TRBD1|NA|TRBJ1-5
TGTGCCAGGGAGGACAGGGGGCAATGCAATCAGCCCCAGCATTTT
CAREDRGQCNQPQHF
>TRBV11-1|TRBD2|NA|TRBJ2-3
TGTGCCAGCAGCTTGGCCGGGACTAGCATGACAGATACGCAGTATTTT
CASSLAGTSMTDTQYF
>TRBV6-4|TRBD2|NA|TRBJ2-2
TGTGCCAGTAGCGGGAGTGGCACCGGGGAGCTGTTTTTT
CASSGSGTGELFF
>TRBV27|TRBD2|NA|TRBJ2-5
TGTGCCAGCAGTCCGGGACTAGCGCTTGAAGAGACCCAGTACTTC
CASSPGLALEETQYF
>TRBV9|NA|NA|TRBJ1-3
TGTGCCAGCAGCGAGGGGGGGACTGGAAACACCATATATTTT
CASSEGGTGNTIYF
>TRBV6-1|NA|NA|TRBJ2-1
TGTGCCAGCAGTGAATTCTATGAGCAGTTCTTC
CASSEFYEQFF
>TRBV11-2|NA|few|TRBJ2-3
TGTGCCAGCAGCTTAGGCCCCGGGGGCACAGATACGCAGTATTTT
CASSLGPGGTDTQYF
>TRBV5-6|NA|NA|TRBJ1-3
TGTGCCAGCAGCTTGGGAGCCGAGAATTCTGGAAACACCATATATTTT
CASSLGAENSGNTIYF
>TRBV27|NA|NA|TRBJ1-1
TGTGCCAGCAGTTTACGTGCGCAGGGCGGTTTGAACACTGAAGCTTTCTTT
CASSLRAQGGLNTEAFF